The following is a T cell receptor beta chain sequence with its context. CDR1 and CDR2 from the germline V gene are MDHEN and SYDVKM. The CDR3 extends over 15 amino acids. J lost 7 bases, V lost 6 bases, and 9 bases had no gene match. Only in-frame clones appear in the TCRdb table, and some are missing; sequencing was by immunoSEQ multiplex PCR. The table includes tens of thousands of clones, 80% to 90% detected once. This specimen comes from a study of OX40 agonist ivuxolimab in advanced cancers. On the study more broadly: Antecedent anti-PD-1, anti-PD-L1 or anti-CTLA-4 therapy was permissible, with roughly 40% having received some.

The sequence came from an adult with an advanced solid tumor such as melanoma, head and neck, liver or kidney cancer. Here the sequenced sample was CD4+ or CD8+ T cells sorted from blood, taken in a trial of the OX40 agonist ivuxolimab. The J gene is TRBJ1-5, the V gene TRBV28, with 10 bases aligning to TRBD1. CDR3 DNA: TGTGCCAGCAGCCCTGACAGGGGGCGAGACCAGCCCCAGCATTTT. Its translation is CASSPDRGRDQPQHF.